A selection of T cell receptor beta chains follows, all from one sample in a study of CD8 T cells in Susac syndrome. TCRdb recomputed calls from the immunoSEQ multiplex PCR reads with MiXCR, one row per CDR3 protein. The repertoire has about 110,000 distinct CDR3 sequences, approximately 93% of them found once; the top ten carry about 0.42%. Sequenced material: CD8+ T cells from PBMCs. The receptors were sampled from a human donor with Susac syndrome. CDR3s include the opening cysteine and the closing phenylalanine or tryptophan. The D gene is left open where the match is weak. Rows give clone size only sometimes, using once, few, many, or a class for an expanded clone.

V gene: TRBV11-2; J gene: TRBJ2-1; clone size: few; D gene: NA; CDR3 length: 13; CDR3 protein: CASSLLRGNEQFF; CDR3 DNA: TGTGCCAGCAGCTTACTTCGGGGGAATGAGCAGTTCTTC
V gene: TRBV7-6; J gene: TRBJ2-3; clone size: NA; D gene: TRBD1; CDR3 length: 14; CDR3 protein: CASSTRTGGDTQYF; CDR3 DNA: TGTGCCAGCAGCACACGGACAGGGGGAGATACGCAGTATTTT
V gene: TRBV6-2/TRBV6-3; J gene: TRBJ2-7; clone size: NA; D gene: TRBD1; CDR3 length: 14; CDR3 protein: CASSYSTGGYEQYF; CDR3 DNA: TGTGCCAGCAGTTACTCGACAGGGGGCTACGAGCAGTACTTC
V gene: TRBV25-1; J gene: TRBJ1-2; clone size: NA; D gene: NA; CDR3 length: 13; CDR3 protein: CASSEWGNYGYTF; CDR3 DNA: TGTGCCAGCAGTGAATGGGGGAACTATGGCTACACCTTC
V gene: TRBV20-1; J gene: TRBJ2-5; clone size: NA; D gene: NA; CDR3 length: 14; CDR3 protein: CSALIGKQEETQYF; CDR3 DNA: TGCAGTGCCCTAATCGGAAAGCAAGAAGAGACCCAGTACTTC
V gene: TRBV20-1; J gene: TRBJ1-5; clone size: NA; D gene: NA; CDR3 length: 12; CDR3 protein: CSARQESQPQHF; CDR3 DNA: TGCAGTGCTAGACAGGAGAGTCAGCCCCAGCATTTT
V gene: TRBV4-1; J gene: TRBJ2-6; clone size: NA; D gene: NA; CDR3 length: 16; CDR3 protein: CASSQSTDSGANVLTF; CDR3 DNA: TGCGCCAGCAGCCAATCCACCGACTCTGGGGCCAACGTCCTGACTTTC
V gene: TRBV7-7; J gene: TRBJ2-3; clone size: NA; D gene: TRBD2; CDR3 length: 16; CDR3 protein: CASSPGTSGDTDTQYF; CDR3 DNA: TGTGCCAGCAGCCCCGGGACTAGCGGGGACACAGATACGCAGTATTTT
V gene: TRBV5-6; J gene: TRBJ2-1; clone size: NA; D gene: TRBD2; CDR3 length: 15; CDR3 protein: CASRYGLAGLNEQFF; CDR3 DNA: TGTGCCAGCAGATACGGACTAGCGGGGCTCAATGAGCAGTTCTTC
V gene: TRBV9; J gene: TRBJ1-2; clone size: NA; D gene: TRBD1; CDR3 length: 15; CDR3 protein: CASSFTTGDDYGYTF; CDR3 DNA: TGTGCCAGCAGCTTTACTACAGGGGACGACTATGGCTACACCTTC
V gene: TRBV20-1; J gene: TRBJ2-7; clone size: NA; D gene: TRBD2; CDR3 length: 11; CDR3 protein: CSATAGGEQYF; CDR3 DNA: TGCAGTGCTACTGCGGGGGGTGAGCAGTACTTC
V gene: TRBV20-1; J gene: TRBJ2-7; clone size: NA; D gene: TRBD1; CDR3 length: 16; CDR3 protein: CSARDGTDLFSYEQYF; CDR3 DNA: TGCAGTGCTAGAGATGGGACAGACCTTTTTTCCTACGAGCAGTACTTC
V gene: TRBV6-6; J gene: TRBJ2-5; clone size: NA; D gene: NA; CDR3 length: 12; CDR3 protein: CASSSVEETQYF; CDR3 DNA: TGTGCCAGCAGTTCGGTTGAAGAGACCCAGTACTTC
V gene: TRBV2; J gene: TRBJ2-1; clone size: NA; D gene: NA; CDR3 length: 13; CDR3 protein: CASSSGTANEQFF; CDR3 DNA: TGTGCCAGCAGTTCCGGGACGGCGAATGAGCAGTTCTTC
V gene: TRBV2; J gene: TRBJ1-6; clone size: NA; D gene: NA; CDR3 length: 12; CDR3 protein: CASEAGNSPLHF; CDR3 DNA: TGTGCCTCCGAAGCCGGAAATTCACCCCTCCACTTT
V gene: TRBV5-6; J gene: TRBJ2-5; clone size: NA; D gene: NA; CDR3 length: 14; CDR3 protein: CASNYRDSQETQYF; CDR3 DNA: TGTGCCAGCAACTACCGGGACTCCCAAGAGACCCAGTACTTC
V gene: TRBV24-1; J gene: TRBJ2-2; clone size: NA; D gene: NA; CDR3 length: 15; CDR3 protein: CATSLSRANTGELFF; CDR3 DNA: TGTGCCACCAGTCTGAGCAGGGCGAACACCGGGGAGCTGTTTTTT
V gene: TRBV14; J gene: TRBJ2-1; clone size: NA; D gene: NA; CDR3 length: 15; CDR3 protein: CASSPARAGYNEQFF; CDR3 DNA: TGTGCCAGCAGCCCCGCGAGGGCGGGGTACAATGAGCAGTTCTTC
V gene: TRBV7-3; J gene: TRBJ2-2; clone size: NA; D gene: NA; CDR3 length: 13; CDR3 protein: CASSLRGPGELFF; CDR3 DNA: TGTGCCAGCAGCTTAAGGGGACCCGGGGAGCTGTTTTTT
V gene: TRBV5-1; J gene: TRBJ2-3; clone size: few; D gene: NA; CDR3 length: 13; CDR3 protein: CASRGEVPDTQYF; CDR3 DNA: TGCGCCAGCAGGGGTGAGGTCCCAGATACGCAGTATTTT
V gene: TRBV4-1; J gene: TRBJ1-1; clone size: NA; D gene: TRBD1; CDR3 length: 15; CDR3 protein: CASSQDRGGTVEAFF; CDR3 DNA: TGCGCCAGCAGCCAAGATCGGGGGGGGACAGTTGAAGCTTTCTTT
V gene: TRBV6-6; J gene: TRBJ2-7; clone size: NA; D gene: NA; CDR3 length: 12; CDR3 protein: CASSWDGNEQYF; CDR3 DNA: TGTGCCAGCAGTTGGGACGGCAACGAGCAGTACTTC
V gene: TRBV9; J gene: TRBJ2-3; clone size: NA; D gene: TRBD2; CDR3 length: 15; CDR3 protein: CASSVDGGRADTQYF; CDR3 DNA: TGTGCCAGCAGCGTAGATGGCGGGAGGGCGGATACGCAGTATTTT
V gene: TRBV7-6; J gene: TRBJ2-5; clone size: NA; D gene: TRBD1; CDR3 length: 15; CDR3 protein: CASSLEQGAQETQYF; CDR3 DNA: TGTGCCAGCAGCTTAGAACAGGGGGCCCAAGAGACCCAGTACTTC
V gene: TRBV20-1; J gene: TRBJ2-3; clone size: NA; D gene: NA; CDR3 length: 14; CDR3 protein: CSARDLDYTDTQYF; CDR3 DNA: TGCAGTGCTAGAGATCTCGACTACACAGATACGCAGTATTTT
V gene: TRBV27; J gene: TRBJ1-2; clone size: NA; D gene: TRBD1; CDR3 length: 15; CDR3 protein: CASSLSTGGSYGYTF; CDR3 DNA: TGTGCCAGCAGTTTAAGTACAGGGGGCAGCTATGGCTACACCTTC
V gene: TRBV4-1; J gene: TRBJ2-5; clone size: NA; D gene: NA; CDR3 length: 15; CDR3 protein: CASSQDGTHEETQYF; CDR3 DNA: TGCGCCAGCAGCCAAGACGGGACCCATGAGGAGACCCAGTACTTC
V gene: TRBV20-1; J gene: TRBJ1-6; clone size: NA; D gene: NA; CDR3 length: 16; CDR3 protein: CSARIRDPPADSPLHF; CDR3 DNA: TGCAGTGCTAGAATCAGGGACCCACCAGCGGATTCACCCCTCCACTTT
V gene: TRBV9; J gene: TRBJ2-7; clone size: NA; D gene: NA; CDR3 length: 15; CDR3 protein: CASSPATGAMYEQYF; CDR3 DNA: TGTGCCAGCAGCCCAGCCACGGGGGCTATGTACGAGCAGTACTTC
V gene: TRBV12-3/TRBV12-4; J gene: TRBJ1-2; clone size: NA; D gene: NA; CDR3 length: 12; CDR3 protein: CASSFRVYGYTF; CDR3 DNA: TGTGCCAGCAGTTTTAGGGTCTATGGCTACACCTTC